This T cell receptor (beta chain) comes out of a study of T cells in Graves' hyperthyroidism and ophthalmopathy. General study points: Model-based prediction identified ophthalmopathy a median 6.5 months prior to its onset.

The CDR3 regions of TCR beta were amplified from RNA transcripts. When the TCR CDR3 underwent first-round RT-PCR, the HTBI primer set was used. TCRdb re-called the multiplex PCR reads through MiXCR, storing one row per CDR3 protein. The sample consists of roughly 700,000 distinct CDR3 sequences, 35% of them appearing once. In this sample, this clonotype turned up many times. What it recognizes is unknown. Graves' hyperthyroidism showing no ophthalmopathy progression within 18 months was considered stable. Trimming removed 5 bases at V and 0 bases at J, with 10 bases between. The CDR3 sequence is 14 residues long. The germline gives CDR1 SGHVS, CDR2 FQNEAQ.

Sequencing was carried out using blood. The clonotype comes from a woman aged 40 to 50 with Graves' hyperthyroidism. This chain connects TRBV7-8 to TRBJ1-1; no clear D. The CDR3: CASSGRRVNTEAFF. In nucleotides, the CDR3 is TGTGCCAGCAGCGGAAGACGGGTGAACACTGAAGCTTTCTTT.